One and the same sample provided the 27 T cell receptor beta chains below, sequenced in a study of molecular identifiers for immune sequencing clone quantification (dated by TCRdb to the late 2010s). The method behind the library was PCR. For sequencing, an Illumina HiSeq 4000 was employed. TCRdb passed the public sequencing reads through fastp at Q25 and MiXCR, retaining productive beta sequences. Each CDR3 protein appears once, grouped with its most common genes and DNA. Recorded for this sample are about 640,000 distinct CDR3 sequences; about 20% of them occurred a single time. The ten biggest clones cover 0.7% to 1% of the sample. The material sequenced was naive CD8+ T cells from blood, with Jurkat cell RNA spiked in. The cell subset or site tag for this specimen amounts to: FACS-sorted CD8+CD4-CCR7+CD45RA+ naive T cells. The receptors derive from a human donor in good health. Some libraries in this study had Jurkat cell RNA spiked in.

The sample holds a few counts of this clonotype. The gene calls are TRBV6-2 or TRBV6-3 and TRBJ2-3, with D perhaps matching TRBD1 (5 bases). Germline-derived CDR1 and CDR2 are MNHEY and SVGEGT. This CDR3 spans 16 amino acids. Trimming shortened V by 7 bases and J by 2 bases, and 19 bases separated the two germline ends. The CDR3 sequence: CASTSPVGQVTDTQYF. CDR3 bases: TGTGCCAGCACGAGCCCCGTCGGACAAGTCACAGATACGCAGTATTTT.

This clonotype was detected many times. V is TRBV4-3 and J is TRBJ2-6; 8 bases align to TRBD1. V dropped 0 bases and J dropped 4; count of bases not matched to a gene: 8. The germline CDR1 and CDR2 sequences are LGHNA and YSLEER. This CDR3 has 18 residues. For the CDR3, the DNA is TGCGCCAGCAGCCAAGATTTAGACAGGGGTACGGGGGCCAACGTCCTGACTTTC. Translating it yields CASSQDLDRGTGANVLTF.

This clonotype was seen repeatedly, ten times or more. The rearrangement links TRBV7-9 to TRBJ2-3; TRBD2 matches at 9 bases. Per germline, CDR1 SEHNR and CDR2 FQNEAQ (reference sequence). The J segment lost 2 bases and the V segment lost 4 bases, leaving 10 bases of the junction unmatched. The CDR3 consists of 17 residues. The CDR3 protein is CASSSERLAAYTDTQYF. Here the CDR3 DNA reads TGTGCCAGCAGCTCGGAGAGACTAGCGGCTTACACAGATACGCAGTATTTT.

There are many counts of this clonotype. V is TRBV19 and J is TRBJ2-7, with 7 bases aligning to TRBD1. Trimming took 4 bases from V and 7 from J; bases not matched to a gene: 10. Germline lookup yields CDR1 LNHDA and CDR2 SQIVND (reference sequence). The CDR3 runs to 14 residues. The CDR3 here is CASSNRTGRREQYF. In DNA form, the CDR3 reads TGTGCCAGTAGTAATCGGACAGGTCGACGTGAGCAGTACTTC. The full variable domain, its missing parts supplied by reference TRBV19 and TRBJ2-7, is DGGITQSPKYLFRKEGQNVTLSCEQNLNHDAMYWYRQDPGQGLRLIYYSQIVNDFQKGDIAEGYSVSREKKESFPLTVTSAQKNPTAFYLCASSNRTGRREQYFGPGTRLTVT.

About this clonotype itself: This clone may be a read error of a much larger clone one base away. The chain joins TRBV24-1 to TRBJ2-1; TRBD2 might be the D (6 bases). This CDR3 contains 13 residues. The V gene's germline CDR1 is KGHDR and CDR2 SFDVKD. CDR3 DNA: TGTGCCACCAGGGGGGGAGTGGGCGATGAGCAGCTCTTC. This translates into CATRGGVGDEQLF.

Only a few counts were recorded for this clonotype. The chain joins TRBV7-8 to TRBJ1-5; D gene ambiguous. V lost 4 bases to trimming and J lost 4 bases, with 11 bases between them. There are 14 residues in the CDR3. In germline, CDR1 is SGHVS, CDR2 FQNEAQ. CDR3 loop: CASSSWAGNQPQHF. As DNA, the CDR3 is TGTGCCAGCAGCTCTTGGGCTGGGAATCAGCCCCAGCATTTT.

In this sample, this clonotype turned up many times. The rearrangement joins TRBV12-3 or TRBV12-4 to TRBJ1-1, with D unclear. CDR3 length equals 13 residues. V was shortened by 5 bases and J by 4 bases, with 11 bases between the two germline ends. The CDR3 DNA is TGTGCCAGCAGTCCCCCGGTGGGCACTGAAGCTTTCTTT. It specifies CASSPPVGTEAFF.

This chain connects TRBV11-2 to TRBJ2-7; 7 bases are a match to TRBD1. V shed 4 bases, J shed 4 bases, and the junction held 7 bases outside the gene matches. The CDR3 extends over 14 amino acids. Per the germline V gene, CDR1 is SGHAT and CDR2 is FQNNGV. The CDR3 nucleotides read TGTGCCAGCAGCTACAGGGGTACCCTATACGAGCAGTACTTC. This gives the protein CASSYRGTLYEQYF.

About this clonotype itself: This clone may be a read error of a much larger clone one base away. The J gene is TRBJ2-7, the V gene TRBV4-2; D unresolved. Germline V gene lookup returns CDR1 LGHNA and CDR2 YNFKEQ. The CDR3 covers 18 residues. The V gene lost 4 bases and the J gene lost 8 bases, with 30 bases spanning the gap. The CDR3 nucleotides read TGTGCCAGCAGCCCTACAACGATAGGAGACCGCGGTTTGCGGAAGCAGTACTTC. Translating it yields CASSPTTIGDRGLRKQYF.

This clonotype was detected a few times. The chain carries TRBV27 and TRBJ2-2; D gene unclear. This CDR3 contains 15 residues. V shed 6 bases and J shed 2 bases, with 13 bases lying between them. Looked up from germline, CDR1 is MNHEY and CDR2 is SMNVEV (reference sequence). The CDR3 sequence: CASRQITPNTGELFF. CDR3 coding DNA: TGTGCCAGCAGGCAGATCACGCCCAACACCGGGGAGCTGTTTTTT.

This clonotype was detected ten times or more. The chain couples TRBV20-1 to TRBJ2-7; 10 nucleotides align to TRBD1. Germline assignment: CDR1 DFQATT and CDR2 SNEGSKA (reference sequence). V lost 0 bases to trimming and J lost 4 bases; unmatched junction nucleotides: 12. The CDR3 is made up of 17 amino acids. The CDR3 reads CSARDLWAEDRGYEQYF. The CDR3 nucleotides read TGCAGTGCTAGAGATCTGTGGGCGGAGGACAGGGGGTACGAGCAGTACTTC.

There are many counts of this clonotype. The chain recombines TRBV15 with TRBJ2-5; D call uncertain. The CDR3 length is 15 residues. V was cut by 0 bases and J by 3 bases, with 11 bases left in between. Germline V CDR1 and CDR2: LNHNV, YYDKDF (reference sequence). CDR3 coding DNA: TGTGCCACCAGCAGAGATGGTCAAGGAGAAGAGACCCAGTACTTC. Encoded protein: CATSRDGQGEETQYF.

This clonotype was counted at least ten times. V and J are TRBV2 and TRBJ2-1; possibly TRBD1 for D (5 bases). V was trimmed by 8 bases and J by 0 bases, leaving 14 bases between them. Germline V lookup: CDR1 SNHLY, CDR2 FYNNEI. CDR3 length equals 15 residues. The CDR3 DNA sequence: TGTGCCAGCCCTCAGGGTCAGAGCTCCTACAATGAGCAGTTCTTC. It codes for CASPQGQSSYNEQFF. The full variable domain, with the rest looked up from reference TRBV2 and TRBJ2-1, is EPEVTQTPSHQVTQMGQEVILRCVPISNHLYFYWYRQILGQKVEFLVSFYNNEISEKSEIFDDQFSVERPDGSNFTLKIRSTKLEDSAMYFCASPQGQSSYNEQFFGPGTRLTVL.

This clonotype was seen many times. The rearrangement links TRBV20-1 to TRBJ2-7; either TRBD1 or TRBD2 may fit D (5 bases each). The CDR3 length is 15 residues. Germline CDR1 DFQATT, CDR2 SNEGSKA (reference sequence). With 0 bases removed from V and 3 bases from J, the gap between germline ends came to 15 bases. The CDR3: CSARDLVGTFYEQYF. CDR3 DNA: TGCAGTGCTAGAGATTTGGTAGGGACGTTCTACGAGCAGTACTTC.

A few counts support this clonotype. The V call is TRBV11-2, the J call TRBJ2-7, with D hard to call. Germline CDR1 and CDR2: SGHAT and FQNNGV. The ends were cut back, 3 bases at V and 2 bases at J, with 8 bases in the middle. The CDR3 totals 13 residues. For the CDR3, the DNA is TGTGCCAGCAGCTTCGATTTAACCTACGAGCAGTACTTC. Translated: CASSFDLTYEQYF.

With respect to this clonotype: This could be a read error, since a much larger clone is one nucleotide away. The J gene is TRBJ2-1, the V gene TRBV11-2; D gene uncertain. The CDR3 totals 12 residues. CDR1 and CDR2 (germline): SGHAT, FQNNGV. CDR3 sequence (DNA): TGTGCCAGCAGCCGCCGTGGGAATGGGCAGTTCTTC. This sequence encodes CASSRRGNGQFF. Together with reference TRBV11-2 and TRBJ2-1, the CDR3 gives the full variable domain: EAGVAQSPRYKIIEKRQSVAFWCNPISGHATLYWYQQILGQGPKLLIQFQNNGVVDDSQLPKDRFSAERLKGVDSTLKIQPAKLEDSAVYLCASSRRGNGQFFGPGTRLTVL.

This clonotype was seen many times. The rearrangement links TRBV5-1 to TRBJ2-1; 11 bases are shared with TRBD2. The V and J ends lost 4 bases and 8 bases, in that order; junction bases with no gene match: 11. Germline V gives CDR1 SGHRS, CDR2 YFSETQ. The CDR3 loop spans 16 amino acids. Here the CDR3 reads CASSRSSGGAFDEQFF. CDR3 bases: TGCGCCAGCAGCAGAAGTAGCGGGGGGGCCTTTGATGAGCAGTTCTTC.

As concerns this clonotype: The junction differs from germline at one of its ends, possibly a read error. This chain joins TRBV2 and TRBJ1-3; D unresolved. Germline V gene data show CDR1 as SNHLY and CDR2 as FYNNEI. This CDR3 comprises 14 residues. The DNA for the CDR3 is TGTGCCGGCAGTGAAGGCAGCTCTGGAAACACCATATATTTT. Protein product: CAGSEGSSGNTIYF.

With respect to this clonotype: This may stem from a read error, because a much larger clone lies one nucleotide away. The chain links TRBV20-1 to TRBJ1-1; D remains ambiguous. V was pared by 3 bases and J by 7 bases, with 18 bases between. Germline-derived CDR1 and CDR2 are DFQATT and SNEGSKA (reference sequence). CDR3 length: 14 amino acids. CDR3 loop: CSARDGEVEIEAFF. Written as DNA, the CDR3 is TGCAGTGCTAGGGACGGGGAAGTTGAGATTGAAGCTTTCTTT.

This clonotype showed up many times. The genes are TRBV28 and TRBJ2-7; D might be TRBD1 or TRBD2, each matching 5 bases. CDR1 and CDR2 from the germline V gene are MDHEN and SYDVKM. Between the trimmed V and J ends, which lost 5 bases and 0 bases, there was a span of 11 bases. This CDR3 contains 14 residues. Here the CDR3 DNA reads TGTGCCAGCAGTCTCGGGACGGACTCCTACGAGCAGTACTTC. This codes for CASSLGTDSYEQYF.

A few counts support this clonotype. V is TRBV4-3 and J is TRBJ2-7, with D possibly TRBD2 on 6 matching bases. Germline loops: CDR1 LGHNA, CDR2 YSLEER. The CDR3 loop spans 16 amino acids. V was clipped by 0 bases and J by 3 bases, with 15 bases between them. DNA of the CDR3: TGCGCCAGCAGCCAAGAAGGAGCGGAGGGGATCTACGAGCAGTACTTC. It specifies CASSQEGAEGIYEQYF.

The J gene is TRBJ2-2, the V gene TRBV19; D assignment may be TRBD1 or TRBD2 (5 bases each). CDR1 LNHDA and CDR2 SQIVND come from the germline V gene (reference sequence). Between the trimmed V and J ends, which lost 2 bases and 6 bases, there was a span of 10 bases. CDR3 length: 14 residues. Written as DNA, the CDR3 is TGTGCCAGTAGTATAATGGGGACCTCCGGGGAGCTGTTTTTT. Translated, it gives CASSIMGTSGELFF.

This clonotype turned up a few times. The chain carries TRBV19 and TRBJ2-3; TRBD2 might be the D (5 bases). CDR3 length: 15 amino acids. Germline-derived CDR1 and CDR2 are LNHDA and SQIVND (reference sequence). Trimming removed 5 bases at V and 1 base at J, with 13 bases between. The CDR3 DNA sequence: TGTGCCAGTAGTGCTCAGAGCGGACGCACAGATACGCAGTATTTT. It is translated as CASSAQSGRTDTQYF.

This clonotype has just a few counts. The rearrangement links TRBV7-6 to TRBJ1-1; D gene ambiguous. The germline CDR1 and CDR2 sequences are SGHVS and FNYEAQ. The CDR3 length is 13 residues. V lost 2 bases and J lost 5, with 9 bases in between. The CDR3 is CASSLNEMTEAFF. As DNA, the CDR3 is TGTGCCAGCAGCTTAAACGAGATGACTGAAGCTTTCTTT.

This clonotype was found many times. This chain links TRBV4-3 with TRBJ1-2; D gene unclear. The CDR3 contains 15 residues. CDR1 is LGHNA and CDR2 is YSLEER in the germline V gene. The germline V and J ends were trimmed by 0 bases and 4 bases, with 12 bases remaining between them. Written as DNA, the CDR3 is TGCGCCAGCAGCCAAGAAGATGGAGGGCTCTATGGCTACACCTTC. Translated, it gives CASSQEDGGLYGYTF.

This clonotype has only a few counts. The chain is built from TRBV20-1 and TRBJ2-7; TRBD2 aligns across 9 bases. V lost 2 bases to trimming and J lost 0 bases; unmatched junction nucleotides: 14. CDR3 length: 18 residues. Germline V gives CDR1 DFQATT, CDR2 SNEGSKA (reference sequence). CDR3 amino acids: CSARWGGRAGLSSYEQYF. CDR3 nucleotide sequence: TGCAGTGCTAGATGGGGCGGGAGGGCCGGACTTAGCTCCTACGAGCAGTACTTC.

The sample holds many counts of this clonotype. The CDR3 sequence: CASGLDNVGANVLTF. The DNA of the CDR3 is TGTGCTAGTGGTTTGGACAATGTCGGGGCCAACGTCCTGACTTTC. The chain combines TRBV12-5 with TRBJ2-6, with no clear D. Per the germline V gene, CDR1 is LGHNT and CDR2 is FRNRAP. V was cut by 1 base and J by 4 bases, with 8 bases left in between. CDR3 length: 15 residues.